One sample yielded the 9 T cell receptor beta chains listed below, sequenced in a study of T cell responses to AZD1222 COVID-19 vaccine. The method was immunoSEQ multiplex PCR; TCRdb's version includes in-frame clones alone and lacks a portion of them. The table lists about 160,000 clones, approximately 94% of them singletons. The sample in question was peripheral blood, obtained 28 days after the second AZD1222 dose. The source is an adult who received the AZD1222 COVID-19 vaccine.

This chain links TRBV6-5 with TRBJ2-7; 8 bases agree with TRBD1. CDR3 size: 13 residues. CDR1 is MNHEY, CDR2 SVGAGI, per germline. Trimming took 6 bases from V and 2 from J; bases not matched to a gene: 3. DNA for the CDR3: TGTGCCAGCAGCCGACAGGGGACCTACGAGCAGTACTTC. This encodes CASSRQGTYEQYF.

This chain joins TRBV23-1 and TRBJ1-5; D gene ambiguous. TRBV23-1 is marked as an open reading frame, function uncertain. V shed 7 bases and J shed 0 bases, with 7 bases lying between them. This CDR3 region has 13 residues. CDR3 sequence: CASKVASNQPQHF. The CDR3 coding sequence is TGCGCCAGCAAGGTCGCTAGCAATCAGCCCCAGCATTTT.

This clone is a singleton in its sample. V and J are TRBV5-1 and TRBJ2-2; D call uncertain. V lost 1 base and J 4 bases, leaving 8 bases between the germline ends. The CDR3 has 14 residues. From germline, CDR1 is SGHRS and CDR2 YFSETQ. The CDR3 sequence: CASSLTRSTGELFF. The CDR3 DNA sequence: TGCGCCAGCAGCTTGACCAGGAGCACCGGGGAGCTGTTTTTT.

The chain recombines TRBV4-1 with TRBJ1-2, with 7 bases fitting TRBD1. CDR1 and CDR2 from the germline V gene are MGHRA and YSYEKL. V shed 4 bases and J 3 bases; nucleotides not matched to a gene: 14. This CDR3 contains 17 residues. CDR3 sequence: CASSPWTGARGDYGYTF. For the CDR3, the DNA is TGCGCCAGCAGCCCTTGGACAGGCGCTCGGGGGGACTATGGCTACACCTTC.

V and J are TRBV9 and TRBJ1-6, with no clear D. V was shortened by 3 bases and J by 7 bases, with 20 bases between the two germline ends. The germline V gene encodes CDR1 SGDLS and CDR2 YYNGEE. This CDR3 has 17 residues. The DNA of the CDR3 is TGTGCCAGCAGCGCCCTCCTCGAGCCGGCCCCCAATTCACCCCTCCACTTT. It translates to CASSALLEPAPNSPLHF.

This clone was detected once. The V gene is TRBV14, the J gene TRBJ2-1; D is uncertain. In germline, CDR1 is SGHDN, CDR2 FVKESK. The CDR3 has 12 amino acids. The V gene lost 0 bases and the J gene lost 12 bases, with 9 bases spanning the gap. The CDR3 DNA reads as TGTGCCAGCAGCCAAGATACTCAAGTGCAGTTCTTC. Translating gives CASSQDTQVQFF.

The gene calls are TRBV6-1 and TRBJ2-7, with TRBD1 matching over 7 bases. The length of the CDR3 is 15 residues. The V gene's germline CDR1 is MNHNS and CDR2 SASEGT. After removal of 0 bases from V and 3 bases from J, the junction contained 5 bases not matched to a gene. The CDR3 here is CASSEAGTVFYEQYF. CDR3 DNA sequence: TGTGCCAGCAGTGAAGCGGGGACAGTGTTCTACGAGCAGTACTTC.

This rearrangement joins TRBV5-1 to TRBJ2-5, with TRBD1 as a possible D gene (6 bases). Trimming pared 4 bases from V and 5 bases from J, leaving 15 bases between. Germline V gene lookup returns CDR1 SGHRS and CDR2 YFSETQ. The CDR3 is 14 amino acids. As DNA, the CDR3 is TGCGCCAGCAGCCTCCCTGGCCAGGGGGAGACCCAGTACTTC. Its protein is CASSLPGQGETQYF. The full variable domain, completed using reference TRBV5-1 and TRBJ2-5, is KAGVTQTPRYLIKTRGQQVTLSCSPISGHRSVSWYQQTPGQGLQFLFEYFSETQRNKGNFPGRFSGRQFSNSRSEMNVSTLELGDSALYLCASSLPGQGETQYFGPGTRLLVL.

The chain couples TRBV27 to TRBJ2-1; 7 bases are a match to TRBD1. This CDR3 region has 15 residues. Germline V gene lookup returns CDR1 MNHEY and CDR2 SMNVEV (reference sequence). Unmatched junction bases numbered 4, after V lost 3 bases and J lost 2 bases. The DNA of the CDR3 is TGTGCCAGCAGTTTGGTAGGGGGCGCCTACAATGAGCAGTTCTTC. Translating gives CASSLVGGAYNEQFF.